These 25 T cell receptor beta chains came from one sample sequenced in a study of blood T cells in healthy people across ages. Primers used in a second PCR of about 6 to 11 cycles were a sample-barcoded 5' primer and a J-beta primer mix. MiXCR was run by TCRdb on the 5' RACE reads, yielding one entry per CDR3 protein. The sample has roughly 1.7 million distinct CDR3 sequences, 30% to 35% seen once; the top ten hold about 10%. Sequencing input: blood. The receptors originated from a woman between 25 and 40 years old in good health.

This clonotype was observed a few times. The rearrangement links TRBV7-9 to TRBJ2-5; 8 nucleotides line up with TRBD2. Losses at the gene ends were 5 bases for V and 5 bases for J; bases not matched to a gene: 10. The CDR3 totals 15 residues. Germline loops: CDR1 SEHNR, CDR2 FQNEAQ (reference sequence). CDR3 bases: TGTGCCAGCAGCCCGACTAGCGAGATAGGGGAGACCCAGTACTTC. This translates into CASSPTSEIGETQYF.

This clonotype was recorded a few times. The J gene is TRBJ2-3, the V gene TRBV7-2; no clear D gene. The CDR3 length is 14 residues. The V end lost 2 bases, the J end lost 0 bases, and 6 bases lay between the germline ends. Germline CDR1 and CDR2: SGHTA and FQGNSA. CDR3: CASSLSYSTDTQYF. The CDR3 nucleotides read TGTGCCAGCAGCTTAAGCTATAGCACAGATACGCAGTATTTT.

The chain recombines TRBV7-2 with TRBJ2-5, with D maybe TRBD1 (6 bases). Trimming stripped 2 bases from V and 7 bases from J, with 20 bases between. CDR1 and CDR2 (germline): SGHTA, FQGNSA. CDR3 length: 16 residues. CDR3 loop: CASSLSAHRVLATQYF. The CDR3 region has the DNA TGTGCCAGCAGCTTATCGGCTCACAGGGTATTAGCGACCCAGTACTTC.

This clonotype was seen a few times. V and J are TRBV20-1 and TRBJ2-7, with D unresolved. This CDR3 comprises 14 residues. Germline V gene lookup returns CDR1 DFQATT and CDR2 SNEGSKA (reference sequence). Trimming took off 1 base at V and 0 bases at J, with 10 bases between the two ends. The CDR3 protein is CSARVRSSSYEQYF. The CDR3 DNA follows: TGCAGTGCTAGAGTGCGGAGTAGCTCCTACGAGCAGTACTTC.

This clonotype was seen more than once but under ten times. J is TRBJ1-6 and V is TRBV4-1; D ambiguous. Germline V gene lookup returns CDR1 MGHRA and CDR2 YSYEKL. The germline V and J ends were trimmed by 0 bases and 10 bases, with 13 bases remaining between them. The CDR3 totals 15 residues. The CDR3 is CASSQDQRMVSPLHF. For the CDR3, the DNA is TGCGCCAGCAGCCAAGATCAACGGATGGTGTCACCCCTCCACTTT.

This clonotype was observed a handful of times. The rearrangement joins TRBV20-1 to TRBJ2-3; D not certain. The germline gives CDR1 DFQATT, CDR2 SNEGSKA (reference sequence). The V and J ends lost 3 bases and 6 bases respectively, with 10 bases between them. The CDR3 covers 12 residues. DNA of the CDR3: TGCAGTGCTAGTATTTTCGGCGATACGCAGTATTTT. This translates into CSASIFGDTQYF.

The chain combines TRBV20-1 with TRBJ2-5, with TRBD1 matching over 10 bases. In germline, CDR1 is DFQATT, CDR2 SNEGSKA (reference sequence). The CDR3 is 14 amino acids. V dropped 4 bases and J dropped 5; count of bases not matched to a gene: 7. The CDR3 sequence: CSAIGTGVQETQYF. CDR3 bases: TGCAGTGCTATAGGGACAGGGGTGCAGGAGACCCAGTACTTC.

In this sample, this clonotype turned up many times. The chain carries TRBV9 and TRBJ2-7; perhaps TRBD2 as D (6 bases). V lost 0 bases to trimming and J lost 5 bases, with 15 bases between them. Germline V gene lookup returns CDR1 SGDLS and CDR2 YYNGEE. This CDR3 has 15 residues. The CDR3 DNA follows: TGTGCCAGCAGCGTAGCCACTAGCTCTAGAAACGAGCAGTACTTC. This sequence encodes CASSVATSSRNEQYF.

J is TRBJ1-1 and V is TRBV6-2 or TRBV6-3, with D hard to call. The CDR3 has 17 amino acids. V shed 5 bases and J shed 0 bases, with 19 bases lying between them. Germline values: CDR1 MNHEY, CDR2 SVGEGT. The DNA for the CDR3 is TGTGCCAGCAGTAACCCAAACTGGTCAGGTTTGAACACTGAAGCTTTCTTT. Its protein is CASSNPNWSGLNTEAFF.

This clonotype appeared many times. The V call is TRBV6-5, the J call TRBJ1-2; no clear D. The CDR3 loop spans 14 amino acids. CDR1 MNHEY and CDR2 SVGAGI come from the germline V gene. The V end was cut by 5 bases, the J end by 9 bases, with 19 bases between. The CDR3 DNA follows: TGTGCCAGCAGTCGGACGGGGTGGGAAATACGCTACACCTTC. Translating gives CASSRTGWEIRYTF.

A remark on this clonotype: Because the CDR3 is missing its conserved closing phenylalanine or tryptophan, this is likely a read error. This chain connects TRBV6-6 to TRBJ2-1, with D possibly TRBD2 on 5 matching bases. The germline CDR1 and CDR2 sequences are MNHNY and SVGAGI (reference sequence). The CDR3 contains 12 residues. Trimming pared 6 bases from V and 9 bases from J, leaving 12 bases between. CDR3 in amino acids: CASSPAGFEQFV. The CDR3 nucleotides read TGTGCCAGCAGCCCCGCGGGTTTTGAGCAGTTCGTC.

The chain joins TRBV7-9 to TRBJ2-3, with 13 bases lining up with TRBD2. The CDR3 covers 18 residues. Germline-derived CDR1 and CDR2 are SEHNR and FQNEAQ (reference sequence). The V segment lost 5 bases and the J segment 3 bases; nucleotides outside the gene matches: 11. CDR3 amino acids: CASSPRTSGGAGTDTQYF. CDR3 coding DNA: TGTGCCAGCAGCCCTCGGACTAGCGGGGGCGCTGGGACAGATACGCAGTATTTT.

This clonotype turned up a few times. Here the CDR3 reads CASSRDPEREQFF. CDR3 in DNA: TGTGCCAGCAGCAGGGACCCCGAGAGGGAGCAGTTCTTC. The chain is built from TRBV5-4 and TRBJ2-1; D is tentatively TRBD1 or TRBD2 (5 bases each). V was trimmed by 4 bases and J by 10 bases, leaving 15 bases between them. Germline V gene data show CDR1 as SGHNT and CDR2 as YYREEE (reference sequence). The CDR3 runs to 13 residues.

The chain links TRBV12-3 or TRBV12-4 to TRBJ2-7; 7 nucleotides match TRBD1. This CDR3 comprises 15 residues. V trimming: 6 bases; J trimming: 0 bases; junction bases outside the gene matches: 8. The CDR3 sequence: CASSLTGPSSYEQYF. CDR3 in DNA: TGTGCCAGCAGCCTGACAGGGCCTTCCTCCTACGAGCAGTACTTC.

The table lists this clonotype with a few counts. The V call is TRBV10-3, the J call TRBJ2-1; D uncertain. Per germline, CDR1 ENHRY and CDR2 SYGVKD. The CDR3 has 13 amino acids. Trimming removed 4 bases at V and 8 bases at J, with 12 bases between. The CDR3 loop is CAISGTADHEQFF. Written as DNA, the CDR3 is TGTGCCATCAGTGGGACGGCTGACCATGAGCAGTTCTTC.

The V call is TRBV20-1, the J call TRBJ2-3, with TRBD2 as a possible D gene (5 bases). In germline, CDR1 is DFQATT, CDR2 SNEGSKA (reference sequence). Trimming took off 3 bases at V and 9 bases at J, with 10 bases between the two ends. The CDR3 consists of 11 residues. The CDR3 loop is CSASFRGTQYF. The CDR3 region has the DNA TGCAGTGCTAGTTTCCGGGGAACGCAGTATTTT.

This clonotype was detected ten times or more. The chain uses TRBV29-1 and TRBJ2-1; D uncertain. V dropped 0 bases and J dropped 5 bases, with 14 bases sitting between them. This CDR3 is 15 amino acids long. Germline V gene sequence: CDR1 SQVTM, CDR2 ANQGSEA. The CDR3 sequence: CSVEDPRYVDNEQFF. CDR3 nucleotide sequence: TGCAGCGTTGAAGATCCGAGATACGTAGACAATGAGCAGTTCTTC.

This clonotype was counted only a few times. V usage is TRBV9 and J usage is TRBJ2-3; D might be TRBD2 (5 bases). The CDR3 extends over 15 amino acids. Germline lookup yields CDR1 SGDLS and CDR2 YYNGEE. The V end lost 1 base, the J end lost 4 bases, and 13 bases lay between the germline ends. The CDR3 sequence: CASSVRGMMPDTQYF. The CDR3 coding sequence is TGTGCCAGCAGCGTACGAGGGATGATGCCAGATACGCAGTATTTT.

This clonotype was counted a single time. The chain is built from TRBV12-3 or TRBV12-4 and TRBJ2-3; 9 bases fit TRBD2. Unmatched junction bases numbered 7, after V lost 10 bases and J lost 5 bases. The CDR3 contains 13 residues. The CDR3 region is CAIDSGGKDTQYF. The CDR3 DNA is TGTGCCATCGACAGCGGGGGGAAAGATACGCAGTATTTT.

The rearrangement links TRBV7-9 to TRBJ1-4; TRBD1 might be the D (5 bases). The CDR3 is 16 amino acids. Trimming took off 2 bases at V and 4 bases at J, with 14 bases between the two ends. The germline V gene encodes CDR1 SEHNR and CDR2 FQNEAQ (reference sequence). The CDR3 protein is CASSLIRTGVNEKLFF. DNA of the CDR3: TGTGCCAGCAGCTTAATTCGTACAGGAGTTAATGAAAAACTGTTTTTT.

The chain combines TRBV5-6 with TRBJ2-5, with D hard to call. Looked up from germline, CDR1 is SGHDT and CDR2 is YYEEEE. This CDR3 contains 16 residues. V gave up 3 bases and J gave up 0 bases, with 15 bases separating them. CDR3: CASSYSQTLYQETQYF. The DNA for the CDR3 is TGTGCCAGCAGCTATAGTCAGACACTGTACCAAGAGACCCAGTACTTC.

Worth noting for this clonotype: Being one base from a much bigger clone, this may be a read error. The chain employs TRBV13 and TRBJ2-5; 7 bases agree with TRBD1. The CDR3 covers 15 residues. The germline V gene encodes CDR1 PRHDT and CDR2 FYEKMQ (reference sequence). This CDR3 reads CASSLRQGPLETQHF. CDR3 sequence (DNA): TGTGCCAGCAGCTTGAGACAGGGCCCTCTGGAGACCCAGCACTTC.

This clonotype has a single count. The junction departs from the called germline gene at one end, perhaps through a read error. The chain uses TRBV12-5 and TRBJ2-7; D gene ambiguous. CDR3 length: 13 residues. Germline CDR1 LGHNT, CDR2 FRNRAP. This CDR3 reads CASGSYNSDERYF. CDR3 nucleotides: TGTGCTAGTGGTTCGTACAATTCGGACGAGCGGTACTTC.

This clonotype was detected only a few times. The chain uses TRBV5-1 and TRBJ2-2, with D maybe TRBD2 (6 bases). V shed 5 bases and J shed 0 bases, with 11 bases lying between them. Germline V CDR1 and CDR2: SGHRS, YFSETQ. The CDR3 totals 15 residues. As DNA, the CDR3 is TGCGCCAGCAGGATCAGCGGGTCGAACACCGGGGAGCTGTTTTTT. It encodes CASRISGSNTGELFF.

There are many counts of this clonotype. J is TRBJ1-5 and V is TRBV7-3; a weak D match, TRBD1 (5 bases). The germline V gene encodes CDR1 SGHTA and CDR2 FQGTGA. The V end lost 4 bases, the J end lost 1 base, and 5 bases lay between the germline ends. The CDR3 has 13 residues. CDR3 nucleotides: TGTGCCAGCAGCTGGGACAGCAATCAGCCCCAGCATTTT. It codes for CASSWDSNQPQHF.